Below are 19 T cell receptor beta chains sequenced from a single sample in a study of spatial heterogeneity in lung cancer. The time point: sample taken at primary tumor resection. No cell sorting; template was whole RNA from tumor, lung tissue or PBMC. TCRdb reprocessed the 5' RACE reads with MiXCR, giving one entry per CDR3 protein. Of approximately 47,000 distinct CDR3 sequences listed, approximately 7.6% are singletons. The input for sequencing was PBMCs, taken at surgery. Receptors originate from a female donor with early-stage non-small cell lung cancer.

In this sample, this clonotype turned up many times. The rearrangement uses TRBV3-1 and TRBJ2-7; no clear D. Looked up from germline, CDR1 is LGHDT and CDR2 is YNNKEL (reference sequence). V lost 0 bases and J 4 bases, leaving 7 bases between the germline ends. The CDR3 extends over 13 amino acids. CDR3: CASSQEPGYEQYF. As DNA, the CDR3 is TGTGCCAGCAGCCAAGAGCCGGGTTACGAGCAGTACTTC.

As DNA, the CDR3 is TGCAGTGCTCAGGGACAGATGAACACTGAAGCTTTCTTT. This encodes CSAQGQMNTEAFF. The V gene is TRBV20-1, the J gene TRBJ1-1; 7 nucleotides agree with TRBD1. J was trimmed by 0 bases and V by 5 bases; bases with no gene match: 3. Germline loops: CDR1 DFQATT, CDR2 SNEGSKA (reference sequence). The CDR3 runs to 13 residues.

V usage is TRBV20-1 and J usage is TRBJ2-2; D is perhaps TRBD1 (5 bases). The CDR3 has 15 residues. V lost 1 base and J 2 bases, leaving 11 bases between the germline ends. The V gene's germline CDR1 is DFQATT and CDR2 SNEGSKA (reference sequence). CDR3 sequence reads: CSARVTGLNTGELFF. CDR3 in DNA: TGCAGTGCTAGAGTTACAGGTCTCAACACCGGGGAGCTGTTTTTT.

CDR3 DNA sequence: TGTGCCAACAGCGGAACCAATCAGCCCCAGCATTTT. Its translation is CANSGTNQPQHF. The chain links TRBV28 to TRBJ1-5; D uncertain. There are 12 residues in the CDR3. Germline-derived CDR1 and CDR2 are MDHEN and SYDVKM. Between the trimmed V and J ends, which lost 10 bases and 3 bases, there was a span of 10 bases.

This clonotype was counted only a few times. The gene calls are TRBV5-1 and TRBJ1-2; 7 bases agree with TRBD1. Germline CDR1 SGHRS, CDR2 YFSETQ. The V segment lost 4 bases and the J segment 4 bases; nucleotides outside the gene matches: 13. The CDR3 is made up of 16 amino acids. DNA for the CDR3: TGCGCCAGCAGCAAGGGGGCTCAGGGGAGGCGCTATGGCTACACCTTC. It codes for CASSKGAQGRRYGYTF.

This clonotype has a handful of counts. The genes are TRBV27 and TRBJ2-5; either TRBD1 or TRBD2 may fit D (6 bases each). With 5 bases removed from V and 4 bases from J, the gap between germline ends came to 17 bases. Germline CDR1 and CDR2: MNHEY and SMNVEV (reference sequence). This CDR3 contains 15 residues. The CDR3 loop is CASSPPGEGGETQYF. DNA of the CDR3: TGTGCCAGCAGTCCTCCCGGAGAGGGGGGAGAGACCCAGTACTTC.

This clonotype occurred a few times. The chain combines TRBV18 with TRBJ2-3, with D uncertain. CDR1 is KGHSH, CDR2 LQKENI, per germline. The CDR3 loop spans 17 amino acids. The ends were cut back, 3 bases at V and 1 base at J, with 17 bases in the middle. CDR3 in amino acids: CASSPRVAAAGTDTQYF. In DNA, the CDR3 is TGTGCCAGCTCACCGCGTGTCGCGGCCGCGGGCACAGATACGCAGTATTTT.

This clonotype was recorded at least ten times. This chain joins TRBV14 and TRBJ1-2, with D unresolved. CDR3 length: 13 residues. V lost 0 bases to trimming and J lost 5 bases, with 7 bases between them. Germline CDR1 SGHDN, CDR2 FVKESK. The CDR3 coding sequence is TGTGCCAGCAGCCAAGATCCGCAGTATGGCTACACCTTC. Translation gives CASSQDPQYGYTF.

In its sample, this clonotype was seen many times. This rearrangement joins TRBV7-8 to TRBJ2-7; the D gene is possibly TRBD2 (5 bases). Germline lookup yields CDR1 SGHVS and CDR2 FQNEAQ. Trimming stripped 1 base from V and 6 bases from J, with 13 bases between. The CDR3 covers 14 residues. The CDR3 reads CASSLVEGLIEQYF. DNA of the CDR3: TGTGCCAGCAGCTTAGTCGAGGGTCTGATCGAGCAGTACTTC.

This clonotype occurred a few times. The rearrangement uses TRBV30 and TRBJ1-3; unclear D gene. V was clipped by 2 bases and J by 5 bases, with 4 bases between them. The CDR3 totals 11 residues. CDR1 and CDR2 from the germline V gene are GTSNPN and SVGIG (reference sequence). CDR3 in amino acids: CAWSFRNTIYF. CDR3 nucleotides: TGTGCCTGGAGTTTTAGAAACACCATATATTTT.

V usage is TRBV19 and J usage is TRBJ2-3; 10 nucleotides line up with TRBD2. V trimming: 8 bases; J trimming: 4 bases; junction bases outside the gene matches: 6. Germline V lookup: CDR1 LNHDA, CDR2 SQIVND (reference sequence). The CDR3 length is 14 residues. The CDR3 DNA reads as TGTGCCAGTTCCCCAGCGGGGGGGGCAGATACGCAGTATTTT. Amino acids: CASSPAGGADTQYF.

This clonotype was found many times. V gene TRBV2 combines with J gene TRBJ2-5; 9 bases align to TRBD1. In germline, CDR1 is SNHLY, CDR2 FYNNEI. J lost 5 bases, V lost 6 bases, and 7 bases had no gene match. The CDR3 covers 14 residues. The CDR3 is CASRGDRALETQYF. CDR3 sequence (DNA): TGTGCCAGCAGAGGGGACAGGGCATTGGAGACCCAGTACTTC.

In regard to this clonotype: A much larger clone differs by one base, so this may be a read error. Lacking the conserved final phenylalanine or tryptophan, this CDR3 likely reflects a read error. The V gene is TRBV12-3 or TRBV12-4, the J gene TRBJ2-1; D call uncertain. Trimming left V 5 bases short and J 2 bases short, with 1 base between. This CDR3 has 11 amino acids. Here the CDR3 reads CASSTYNEQFL. The CDR3 DNA reads TGTGCCAGCAGTACCTACAATGAGCAGTTCCTC.

There are many counts of this clonotype. This chain links TRBV4-3 with TRBJ2-5, with TRBD2 as a possible D gene (6 bases). The CDR3 length is 13 residues. The germline gives CDR1 LGHNA, CDR2 YSLEER. V was clipped by 4 bases and J by 3 bases, with 9 bases between them. The CDR3 sequence is CASSRQREETQYF. The CDR3 region has the DNA TGCGCCAGCAGCCGACAGCGGGAAGAGACCCAGTACTTC.

This clonotype was counted at least ten times. CDR3 sequence (DNA): TGTGCCAGTAGTATCCGACAAAGGAGCTCCTATAATTCACCCCTCCACTTT. Its translation is CASSIRQRSSYNSPLHF. The chain is built from TRBV19 and TRBJ1-6, with D unresolved. CDR1 and CDR2 from the germline V gene are LNHDA and SQIVND (reference sequence). Trimming shortened V by 3 bases and J by 0 bases, and 12 bases separated the two germline ends. This CDR3 contains 17 residues.

Here the CDR3 reads CASSLFRGSATNEKLFF. In DNA form, the CDR3 reads TGTGCCAGCAGCTTATTCAGGGGGTCTGCAACTAATGAAAAACTGTTTTTT. The chain is built from TRBV7-3 and TRBJ1-4, with TRBD1 matching over 7 bases. The CDR3 totals 17 residues. The germline V gene encodes CDR1 SGHTA and CDR2 FQGTGA. V shed 2 bases, J shed 0 bases, and the junction held 6 bases outside the gene matches.

This clonotype was detected ten times or more. CDR3 protein: CASSQDRGSGAENSPLHF. CDR3 nucleotide sequence: TGTGCCAGCAGCCAAGATCGCGGGTCCGGTGCAGAGAATTCACCCCTCCACTTT. The V gene is TRBV4-2, the J gene TRBJ1-6; D remains unclear. V lost 0 bases and J 7 bases, leaving 19 bases between the germline ends. The CDR3 runs to 18 residues. CDR1 is LGHNA, CDR2 YNFKEQ, per germline.

This clonotype was detected many times. The chain employs TRBV7-9 and TRBJ2-7, with D maybe TRBD1 (6 bases). The germline CDR1 and CDR2 sequences are SEHNR and FQNEAQ (reference sequence). Trimming pared 1 base from V and 7 bases from J, leaving 11 bases between. The CDR3 has 13 residues. The CDR3 nucleotides read TGTGCCAGCAGCTTAGGGACAGTACGGGAGCAGTACTTC. Its translation: CASSLGTVREQYF.

This clonotype is judged medium-sized. The gene calls are TRBV7-9 and TRBJ2-7; D is perhaps TRBD1 (5 bases). V gave up 0 bases and J gave up 2 bases, with 8 bases separating them. The germline CDR1 and CDR2 sequences are SEHNR and FQNEAQ (reference sequence). The CDR3 is 14 amino acids. CDR3 bases: TGTGCCAGCAGCTTAGCGGTAGGGGCCTACGAGCAGTACTTC. Translating gives CASSLAVGAYEQYF.